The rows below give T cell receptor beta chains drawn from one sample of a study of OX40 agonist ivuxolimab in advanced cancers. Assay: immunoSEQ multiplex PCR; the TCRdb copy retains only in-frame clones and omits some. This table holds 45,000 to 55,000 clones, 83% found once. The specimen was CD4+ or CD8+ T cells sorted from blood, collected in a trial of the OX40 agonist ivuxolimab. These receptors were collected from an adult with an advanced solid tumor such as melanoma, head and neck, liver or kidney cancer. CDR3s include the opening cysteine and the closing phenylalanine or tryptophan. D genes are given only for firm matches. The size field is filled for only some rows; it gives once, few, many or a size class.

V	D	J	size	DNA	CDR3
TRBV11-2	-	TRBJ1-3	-	TGTGCCAGCAGCCGCCCGCGCCCGGGTGGAAACACCATATATTTT	CASSRPRPGGNTIYF
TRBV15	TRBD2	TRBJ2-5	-	TGTGCCACCAGCAGAAGGACTAGCGCCGGGGAGACCCAGTACTTC	CATSRRTSAGETQYF
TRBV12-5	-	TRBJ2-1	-	TGTGCTAGTGGTTTTACCGCGGGACGGCTGAACAATGAGCAGTTCTTC	CASGFTAGRLNNEQFF
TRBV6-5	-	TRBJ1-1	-	TGTGCCAGCAGAAGGTTGAACACTGAAGCTTTCTTT	CASRRLNTEAFF
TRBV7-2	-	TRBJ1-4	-	TGTGCCAGCAGCCTCACCCAGCAAATTGGGGAAAAACTGTTTTTT	CASSLTQQIGEKLFF
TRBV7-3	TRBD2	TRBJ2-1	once	TGTGCCAGCAGCCTACTAGCGGGGGCCCAATACAATGAGCAGTTCTTC	CASSLLAGAQYNEQFF
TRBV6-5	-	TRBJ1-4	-	TGTGCCAGCAGCCACCGGGGTGAAAAACTGTTTTTT	CASSHRGEKLFF
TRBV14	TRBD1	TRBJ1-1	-	TGTGCCAGCACCCCGAGCAGGGGGCTGGGAGCTTTCTTT	CASTPSRGLGAFF
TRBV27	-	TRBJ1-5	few	TGTGCCAGCAGTTTACGGGGTGGTCAGCCCCAGCATTTT	CASSLRGGQPQHF
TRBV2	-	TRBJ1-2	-	TGTGCCAGCAGTGGGGACACCGGCTATGGCTACACCTTC	CASSGDTGYGYTF
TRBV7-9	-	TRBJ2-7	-	TGTGCCAGCAGCTTCGAACAGGAGGCCTACGAGCAGTACTTC	CASSFEQEAYEQYF
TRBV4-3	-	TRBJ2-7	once	TGCGCCAGCAGCCAAGAATTCCGGGGTGTAGGCGAGCAGTACTTC	CASSQEFRGVGEQYF
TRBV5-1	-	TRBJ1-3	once	TGCGCCAGCAAAGACGGAGGCTCTGGAAACACCATATATTTT	CASKDGGSGNTIYF
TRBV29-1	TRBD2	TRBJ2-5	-	TGCAGCGTTGATTTCCAGCGGGGGGGCCTGGAGACCCAGTACTTC	CSVDFQRGGLETQYF
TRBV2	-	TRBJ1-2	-	TGTGCCAGCAGTATGATGGGTCTTAACTATGGCTACACCTTC	CASSMMGLNYGYTF
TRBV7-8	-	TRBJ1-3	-	TGTGCCAGCAGCTTAGACTACTCTGGAAACACCATATATTTT	CASSLDYSGNTIYF
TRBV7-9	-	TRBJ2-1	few	TGTGCCAGCAGCTTAGCGGGAGGAGGGGCGAGTTACAATGAGCAGTTCTTC	CASSLAGGGASYNEQFF
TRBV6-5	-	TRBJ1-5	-	TGTGCCAGCAGTTACTCGACGGGGGGTGGGTGGCCCCAGCATTTT	CASSYSTGGGWPQHF
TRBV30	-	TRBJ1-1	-	TGTGCCTGGAGTTTTCTGAGCACTGAAGCTTTCTTT	CAWSFLSTEAFF
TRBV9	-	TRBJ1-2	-	TGTGCCAGCAGCTCCCAGGCCGGGGGCTACACCTTC	CASSSQAGGYTF
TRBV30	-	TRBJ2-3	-	TGTGCCTGGAGTGACCCTCACGGGACTCCCACCTCCACAGATACGCAGTATTTT	CAWSDPHGTPTSTDTQYF
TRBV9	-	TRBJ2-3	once	TGTGCCAGCAGCGTAGCCGGTTATAGGGGGGATACGCAGTATTTT	CASSVAGYRGDTQYF
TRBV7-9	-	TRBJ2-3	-	TGTGCCAGCAGCTTAGGTGGCCGCAGCACAGATACGCAGTATTTT	CASSLGGRSTDTQYF
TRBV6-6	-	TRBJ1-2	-	TGTGCCACCCACGGGGGAGTAAACTATGGCTACACCTTC	CATHGGVNYGYTF
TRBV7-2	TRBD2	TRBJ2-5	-	TGTGCCAGCAGCTGGGGGGGGATTCTAGAGACCCAGTACTTC	CASSWGGILETQYF
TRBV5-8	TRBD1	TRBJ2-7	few	TGTGCCAGCAAGCGGACAGGGGGCTACGAGCAGTACTTC	CASKRTGGYEQYF
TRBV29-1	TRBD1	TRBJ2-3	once	TGCACCATCGGACAGGGGACGGGTACAGATACGCAGTATTTT	CTIGQGTGTDTQYF
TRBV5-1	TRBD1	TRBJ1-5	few	TGCGCCAGCAGCTCAGGACAGGGGGCGTGGAATAGCAATCAGCCCCAGCATTTT	CASSSGQGAWNSNQPQHF
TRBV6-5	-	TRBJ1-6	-	TGTGCCAGCCATGGACAGACCTATTCACCCCTCCACTTT	CASHGQTYSPLHF